The rows below give T cell receptor beta chains drawn from one sample of a study of T-cell memory formation after mild COVID-19. TCRdb re-called the 5' RACE reads with MiXCR, one entry per CDR3 protein. The sample has about 320,000 distinct CDR3 sequences, 13% to 15% seen once. Specimen: PBMCs or a T cell subset sorted from them (not recorded which). These receptors were taken from a man aged 18 to 30 who had mild COVID-19 (a few samples of this study predate the infection). Cell type and time point are not known. CDR3s include the opening cysteine and the closing phenylalanine or tryptophan. The D gene is left open where the match is weak. Clone size is stated in some rows and not others, as once, few, many or a class when expanded.

D: TRBD1; length: 15; size: once; V: TRBV4-3; J: TRBJ1-1; DNA: TGCGCCAGCAGCCACCCACAGGGGGCTGGCGGTGAAGCTTTCTTT; CDR3: CASSHPQGAGGEAFF
D: TRBD2; length: 16; size: many; V: TRBV4-1; J: TRBJ2-5; DNA: TGCGCCAGCAGCCAAGCCCCTAGCGGGGTACAAGAGACCCAGTACTTC; CDR3: CASSQAPSGVQETQYF
D: .; length: 13; size: .; V: TRBV6-2/TRBV6-3; J: TRBJ2-1; DNA: TGTGCCAGCTCCAGCCCCGCATACAATGAGCAGTTCTTC; CDR3: CASSSPAYNEQFF
D: .; length: 15; size: few; V: TRBV5-1; J: TRBJ2-5; DNA: TGCGCCAGCAGCTTGTTGACATCCGGCCAAGAGACCCAGTACTTC; CDR3: CASSLLTSGQETQYF
D: .; length: 13; size: few; V: TRBV20-1; J: TRBJ2-5; DNA: TGCAGTGCTAGGTCTGCGGGGGCGAGGACCCAGTACTTC; CDR3: CSARSAGARTQYF
D: .; length: 13; size: few; V: TRBV9; J: TRBJ2-1; DNA: TGTGCCAGCGGGGGAGCAGGATACAATGAGCAGTTCTTC; CDR3: CASGGAGYNEQFF
D: .; length: 17; size: few; V: TRBV6-6; J: TRBJ2-3; DNA: TGTGCCAGCAGTTACTCGCTACGGGGGACACGCACAGATACGCAGTATTTT; CDR3: CASSYSLRGTRTDTQYF
D: .; length: 12; size: many; V: TRBV28; J: TRBJ1-5; DNA: TGTGCCAGCAGCTTATCTGGACAGCCCCAGCATTTT; CDR3: CASSLSGQPQHF
D: .; length: 12; size: few; V: TRBV5-5; J: TRBJ2-1; DNA: TGTGCCAGCAGCTTGTGGAATCTTGAGCAGTTCTTC; CDR3: CASSLWNLEQFF
D: TRBD2; length: 15; size: many; V: TRBV5-6; J: TRBJ2-5; DNA: TGTGCCAGCAGCTTGGCAGCGGGGAGCCAAGAGACCCAGTACTTC; CDR3: CASSLAAGSQETQYF
D: .; length: 13; size: few; V: TRBV7-2; J: TRBJ2-7; DNA: TGTGCCAGCAACCCAGGGACATCCTACGAGCAGTACTTC; CDR3: CASNPGTSYEQYF
D: .; length: 13; size: .; V: TRBV9; J: TRBJ2-3; DNA: TGTGCCAGCAGCGTAGGTAACACAGATACGCAGTATTTT; CDR3: CASSVGNTDTQYF
D: .; length: 13; size: .; V: TRBV7-9; J: TRBJ1-6; DNA: TGTGCCAGCAGCTTAGATCTCGTCGGGACCCTCCACTTT; CDR3: CASSLDLVGTLHF
D: TRBD2; length: 12; size: few; V: TRBV5-1; J: TRBJ2-4; DNA: TGCGCCAGCAGCCCGCGGGGGGACATTCAGTACTTC; CDR3: CASSPRGDIQYF
D: .; length: 13; size: few; V: TRBV5-1; J: TRBJ2-5; DNA: TGCGCCAGCTCCCCCCTCAACGGAGAGACCCAGTACTTC; CDR3: CASSPLNGETQYF
D: TRBD1; length: 16; size: many; V: TRBV7-9; J: TRBJ2-1; DNA: TGTGCCAGCAGCTTAGTGTGGACAGGGGGCCACAATGAGCAGTTCTTC; CDR3: CASSLVWTGGHNEQFF
D: .; length: 17; size: few; V: TRBV5-1; J: TRBJ2-6; DNA: TGCGCCAGCAGCTTGGACAGCCTTGACTCTGGGGCCAACGTCCTGACTTTC; CDR3: CASSLDSLDSGANVLTF
D: .; length: 15; size: few; V: TRBV4-1; J: TRBJ2-2; DNA: TGCGCCAGCAGCCCCGAGGACTTGGGGGGCGGGGAGCTGTTTTTT; CDR3: CASSPEDLGGGELFF
D: TRBD2; length: 16; size: .; V: TRBV18; J: TRBJ2-7; DNA: TGTGCCAGCTCACCGCAGCAGCGGGGGGACCCCTACGAGCAGTACTTC; CDR3: CASSPQQRGDPYEQYF
D: TRBD1; length: 14; size: few; V: TRBV19; J: TRBJ2-4; DNA: TGTGCCAGTAGTGACAGGGGTCTCGGGGACATTCAGTACTTC; CDR3: CASSDRGLGDIQYF
D: .; length: 14; size: many; V: TRBV5-1; J: TRBJ2-2; DNA: TGCGCCAGCAGCTCTGCCCCGCCCACCGGGGAGCTGTTTTTT; CDR3: CASSSAPPTGELFF
D: TRBD2; length: 15; size: .; V: TRBV7-2; J: TRBJ2-7; DNA: TGTGCCAGCAGCTCTAGCGGGGGGAGGTCCTACGAGCAGTACTTC; CDR3: CASSSSGGRSYEQYF
D: .; length: 15; size: .; V: TRBV5-4; J: TRBJ2-5; DNA: TGTGCCAGCAGCTTGAATAGGGGTGACGGAGAGACCCAGTACTTC; CDR3: CASSLNRGDGETQYF